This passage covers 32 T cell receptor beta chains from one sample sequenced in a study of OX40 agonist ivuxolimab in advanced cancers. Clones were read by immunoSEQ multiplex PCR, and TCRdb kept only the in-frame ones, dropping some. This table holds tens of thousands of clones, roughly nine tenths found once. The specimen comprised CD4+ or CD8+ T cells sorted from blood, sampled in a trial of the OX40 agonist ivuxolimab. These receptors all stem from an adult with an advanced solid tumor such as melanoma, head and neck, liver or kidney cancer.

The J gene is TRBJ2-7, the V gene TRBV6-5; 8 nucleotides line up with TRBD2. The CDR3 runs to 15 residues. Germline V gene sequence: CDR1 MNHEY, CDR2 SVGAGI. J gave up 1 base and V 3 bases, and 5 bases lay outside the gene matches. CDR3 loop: CASSYEAGGSYEQYF. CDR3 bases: TGTGCCAGCAGTTATGAGGCGGGAGGATCCTACGAGCAGTACTTC.

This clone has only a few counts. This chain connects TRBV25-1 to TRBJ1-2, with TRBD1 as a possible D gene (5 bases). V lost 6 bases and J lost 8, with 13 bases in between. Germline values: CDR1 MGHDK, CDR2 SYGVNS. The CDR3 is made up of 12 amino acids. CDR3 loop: CASRGGRTGYTF. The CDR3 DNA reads TGTGCCAGCAGGGGGGGGAGAACGGGCTACACCTTC.

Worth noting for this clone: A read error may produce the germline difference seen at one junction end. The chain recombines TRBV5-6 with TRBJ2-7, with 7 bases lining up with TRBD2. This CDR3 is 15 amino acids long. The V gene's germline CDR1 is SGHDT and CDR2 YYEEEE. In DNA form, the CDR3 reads TGTGCCAGCAGCGCCGTGGGAGGGACCGTAGCGATTCTGGACTTC. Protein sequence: CASSAVGGTVAILDF.

The CDR3 spells CASSLDGERGYNEQFF. The CDR3 region has the DNA TGTGCCAGCAGCTTGGACGGTGAGAGGGGGTACAATGAGCAGTTCTTC. The gene calls are TRBV5-4 and TRBJ2-1; D possibly corresponds to TRBD1 (6 bases). The CDR3 length is 16 residues. Germline values: CDR1 SGHNT, CDR2 YYREEE (reference sequence). V lost 0 bases and J lost 4, with 14 bases in between.

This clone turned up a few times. The CDR3 is CASSQDDGSALLGYTF. The CDR3 DNA reads TGCGCCAGCAGCCAAGATGACGGGTCGGCTTTGTTGGGCTACACCTTC. The rearrangement joins TRBV4-3 to TRBJ1-2; D is unresolved. CDR1 is LGHNA and CDR2 is YSLEER in the germline V gene. Trimming stripped 0 bases from V and 8 bases from J, with 19 bases between. The CDR3 covers 16 residues.

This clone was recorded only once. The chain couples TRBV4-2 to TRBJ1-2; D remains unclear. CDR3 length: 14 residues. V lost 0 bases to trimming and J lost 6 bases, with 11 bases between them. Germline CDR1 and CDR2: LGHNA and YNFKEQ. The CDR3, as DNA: TGTGCCAGCAGCCAAGAAGGTGGTAGAGATGGCTACACCTTC. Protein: CASSQEGGRDGYTF.

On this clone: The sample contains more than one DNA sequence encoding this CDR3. CDR3 residues: CASSQVTGGNTIYF. The DNA of the CDR3 is TGTGCCAGCAGCCAAGTTACTGGTGGAAACACCATATATTTT. V and J are TRBV4-2 and TRBJ1-3; no definite D call. Germline V lookup: CDR1 LGHNA, CDR2 YNFKEQ. The CDR3 runs to 14 residues. V dropped 1 base and J dropped 3 bases, with 7 bases sitting between them.

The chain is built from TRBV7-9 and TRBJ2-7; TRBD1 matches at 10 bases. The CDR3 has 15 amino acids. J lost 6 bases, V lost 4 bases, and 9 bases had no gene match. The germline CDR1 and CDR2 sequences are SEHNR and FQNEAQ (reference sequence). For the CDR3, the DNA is TGTGCCAGCAGCTCCGTCCGGACAGGGGGATCCGAGCAGTACTTC. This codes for CASSSVRTGGSEQYF.

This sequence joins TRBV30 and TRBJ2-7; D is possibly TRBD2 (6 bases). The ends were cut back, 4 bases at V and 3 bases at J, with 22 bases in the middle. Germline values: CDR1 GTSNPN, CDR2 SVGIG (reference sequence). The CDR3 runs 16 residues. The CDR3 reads CAWTDPGTRDYYEQYF. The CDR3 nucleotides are TGTGCCTGGACTGACCCCGGGACTCGTGACTACTACGAGCAGTACTTC.

CDR3 in amino acids: CASSRPGLEDEQYF. CDR3 DNA sequence: TGTGCCAGCTCACGACCGGGACTTGAGGACGAGCAGTACTTC. V usage is TRBV18 and J usage is TRBJ2-7, with D perhaps matching TRBD2 (6 bases). This CDR3 spans 14 amino acids. V was trimmed by 4 bases and J by 5 bases, leaving 15 bases between them. From germline, CDR1 is KGHSH and CDR2 LQKENI.

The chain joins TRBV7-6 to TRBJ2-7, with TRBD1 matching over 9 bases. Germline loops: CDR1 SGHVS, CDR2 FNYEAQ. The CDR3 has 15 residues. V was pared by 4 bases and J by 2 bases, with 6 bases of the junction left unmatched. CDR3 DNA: TGTGCCAGCAGCTCCGGACAGGGGACCACCTACGAGCAGTACTTC. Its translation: CASSSGQGTTYEQYF.

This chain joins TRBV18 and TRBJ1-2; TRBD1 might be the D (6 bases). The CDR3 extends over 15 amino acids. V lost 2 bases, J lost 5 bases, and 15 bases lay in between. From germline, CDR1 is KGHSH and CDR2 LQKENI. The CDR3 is CASSPDRQGLYGYTF. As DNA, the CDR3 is TGTGCCAGCTCACCAGACCGGCAGGGGCTGTATGGCTACACCTTC.

CDR3 DNA sequence: TGTGCCAGCTCACCGACAGGGAACTATGGCTACACCTTC. Translation: CASSPTGNYGYTF. The chain uses TRBV18 and TRBJ1-2; 7 nucleotides match TRBD1. V gave up 3 bases and J gave up 2 bases; unmatched junction bases: 0. CDR3 length: 13 residues. Germline values: CDR1 KGHSH, CDR2 LQKENI.

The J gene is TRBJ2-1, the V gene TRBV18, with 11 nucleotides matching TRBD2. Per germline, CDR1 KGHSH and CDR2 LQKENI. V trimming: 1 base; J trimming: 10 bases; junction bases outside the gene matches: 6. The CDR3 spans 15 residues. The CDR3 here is CASSPHTSGRAEQFF. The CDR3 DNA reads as TGTGCCAGCTCACCACACACTAGCGGGAGAGCGGAGCAGTTCTTC.

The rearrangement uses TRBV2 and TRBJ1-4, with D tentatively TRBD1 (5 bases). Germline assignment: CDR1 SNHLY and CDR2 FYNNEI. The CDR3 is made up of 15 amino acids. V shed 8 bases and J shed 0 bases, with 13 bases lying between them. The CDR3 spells CASRSTTATNEKLFF. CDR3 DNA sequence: TGTGCCAGCCGGTCTACGACAGCAACTAATGAAAAACTGTTTTTT. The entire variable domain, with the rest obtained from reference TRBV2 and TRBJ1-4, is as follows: EPEVTQTPSHQVTQMGQEVILRCVPISNHLYFYWYRQILGQKVEFLVSFYNNEISEKSEIFDDQFSVERPDGSNFTLKIRSTKLEDSAMYFCASRSTTATNEKLFFGSGTQLSVL.

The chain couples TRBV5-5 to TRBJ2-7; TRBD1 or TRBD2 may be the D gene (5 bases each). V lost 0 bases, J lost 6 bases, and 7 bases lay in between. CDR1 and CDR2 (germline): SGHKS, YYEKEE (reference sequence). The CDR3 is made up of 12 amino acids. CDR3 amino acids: CASSLAGTEQYF. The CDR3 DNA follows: TGTGCCAGCAGCTTGGCAGGGACCGAGCAGTACTTC.

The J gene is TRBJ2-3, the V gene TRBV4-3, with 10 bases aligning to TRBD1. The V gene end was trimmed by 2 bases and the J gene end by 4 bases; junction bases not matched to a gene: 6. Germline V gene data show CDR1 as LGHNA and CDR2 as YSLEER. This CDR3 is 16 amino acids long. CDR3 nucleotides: TGCGCCAGCAGCCAATCATCGACAGGGGGCGCAGATACGCAGTATTTT. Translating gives CASSQSSTGGADTQYF.

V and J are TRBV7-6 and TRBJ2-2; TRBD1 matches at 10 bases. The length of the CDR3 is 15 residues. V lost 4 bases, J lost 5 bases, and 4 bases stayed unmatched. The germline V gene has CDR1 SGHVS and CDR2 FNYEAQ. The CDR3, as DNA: TGTGCCAGCAGCTCCTGGGGACAGGGGACCGGGGAGCTGTTTTTT. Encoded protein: CASSSWGQGTGELFF.

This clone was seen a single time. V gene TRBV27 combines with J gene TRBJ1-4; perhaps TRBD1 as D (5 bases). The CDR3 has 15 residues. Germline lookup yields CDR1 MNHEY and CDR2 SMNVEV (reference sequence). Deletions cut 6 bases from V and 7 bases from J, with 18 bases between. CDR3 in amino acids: CASSLGAGFGEKLFF. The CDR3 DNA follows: TGTGCCAGCAGCCTCGGGGCGGGCTTCGGTGAAAAACTGTTTTTT.

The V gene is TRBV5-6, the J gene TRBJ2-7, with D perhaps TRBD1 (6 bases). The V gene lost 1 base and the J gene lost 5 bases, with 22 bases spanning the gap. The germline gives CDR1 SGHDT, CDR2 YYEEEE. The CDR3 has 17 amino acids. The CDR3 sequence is CASSLTSSEDRIHEQYF. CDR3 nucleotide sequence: TGTGCCAGCAGCTTGACCTCCTCAGAGGACAGAATCCACGAGCAGTACTTC. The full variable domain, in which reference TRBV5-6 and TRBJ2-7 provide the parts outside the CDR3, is DAGVTQSPTHLIKTRGQQVTLRCSPKSGHDTVSWYQQALGQGPQFIFQYYEEEERQRGNFPDRFSGHQFPNYSSELNVNALLLGDSALYLCASSLTSSEDRIHEQYFGPGTRLTVT.

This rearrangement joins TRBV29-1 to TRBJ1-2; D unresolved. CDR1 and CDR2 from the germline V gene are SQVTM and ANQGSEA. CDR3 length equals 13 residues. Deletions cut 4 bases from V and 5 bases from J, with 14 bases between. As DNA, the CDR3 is TGCAGCGTTGCGCGCAGCCTAGCGTATGGCTACACCTTC. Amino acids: CSVARSLAYGYTF. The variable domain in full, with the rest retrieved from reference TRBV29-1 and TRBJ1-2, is SAVISQKPSRDICQRGTSLTIQCQVDSQVTMMFWYRQQPGQSLTLIATANQGSEATYESGFVIDKFPISRPNLTFSTLTVSNMSPEDSSIYLCSVARSLAYGYTFGSGTRLTVV.

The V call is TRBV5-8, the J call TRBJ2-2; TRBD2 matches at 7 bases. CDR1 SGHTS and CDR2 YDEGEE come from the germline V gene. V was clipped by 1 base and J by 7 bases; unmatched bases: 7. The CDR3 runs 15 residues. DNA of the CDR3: TGTGCCAGCAGCTTGCGAGGGAGGGCCGGCGGGGAGCTGTTTTTT. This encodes CASSLRGRAGGELFF.

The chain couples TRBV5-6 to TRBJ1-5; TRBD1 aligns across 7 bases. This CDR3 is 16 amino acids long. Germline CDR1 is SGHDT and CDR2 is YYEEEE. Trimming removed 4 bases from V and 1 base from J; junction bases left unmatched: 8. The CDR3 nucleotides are TGTGCCAGCAGCACTCAGGGGGTAGGGAGCAATCAGCCCCAGCATTTT. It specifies CASSTQGVGSNQPQHF.

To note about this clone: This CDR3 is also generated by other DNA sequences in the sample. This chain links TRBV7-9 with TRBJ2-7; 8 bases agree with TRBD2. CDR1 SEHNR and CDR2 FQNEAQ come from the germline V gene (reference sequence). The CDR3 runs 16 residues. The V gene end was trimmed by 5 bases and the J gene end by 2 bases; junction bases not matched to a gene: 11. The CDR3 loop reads CASSLGLAGATYEQYF. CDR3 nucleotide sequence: TGTGCCAGCAGCCTCGGACTAGCAGGAGCAACCTACGAGCAGTACTTC.

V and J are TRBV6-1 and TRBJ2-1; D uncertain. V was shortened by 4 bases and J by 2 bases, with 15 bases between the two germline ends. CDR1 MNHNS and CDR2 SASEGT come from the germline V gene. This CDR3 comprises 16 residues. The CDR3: CASSGYTENTYNEQFF. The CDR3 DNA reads TGTGCCAGCAGTGGATACACAGAGAATACCTACAATGAGCAGTTCTTC.

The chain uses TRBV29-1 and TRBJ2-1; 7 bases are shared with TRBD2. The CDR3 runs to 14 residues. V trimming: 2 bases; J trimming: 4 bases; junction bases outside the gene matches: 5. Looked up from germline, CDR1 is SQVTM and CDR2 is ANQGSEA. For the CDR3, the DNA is TGCAGCGTTGAATTTGGGGGAGGGTACAATGAGCAGTTCTTC. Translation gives CSVEFGGGYNEQFF.

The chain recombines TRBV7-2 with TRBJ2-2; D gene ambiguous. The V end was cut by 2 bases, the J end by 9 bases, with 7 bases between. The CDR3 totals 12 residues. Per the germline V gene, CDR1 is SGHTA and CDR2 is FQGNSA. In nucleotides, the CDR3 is TGTGCCAGCAGCTTAATTTTAAGGGAGCTGTTTTTT. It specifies CASSLILRELFF.

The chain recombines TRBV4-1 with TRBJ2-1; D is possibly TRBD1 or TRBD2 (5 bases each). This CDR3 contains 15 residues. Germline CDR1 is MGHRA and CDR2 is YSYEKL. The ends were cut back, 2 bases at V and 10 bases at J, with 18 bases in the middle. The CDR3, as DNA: TGCGCCAGCAGCCAAAGTACCGGGACGACTCGAGAGCAGTTCTTC. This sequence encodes CASSQSTGTTREQFF.

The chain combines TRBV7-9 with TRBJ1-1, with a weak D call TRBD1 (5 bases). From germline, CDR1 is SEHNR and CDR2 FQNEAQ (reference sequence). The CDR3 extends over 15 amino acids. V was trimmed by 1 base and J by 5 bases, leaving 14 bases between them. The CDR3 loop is CASSLGAGSLTEAFF. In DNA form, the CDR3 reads TGTGCCAGCAGCTTAGGGGCAGGGTCCTTAACTGAAGCTTTCTTT.

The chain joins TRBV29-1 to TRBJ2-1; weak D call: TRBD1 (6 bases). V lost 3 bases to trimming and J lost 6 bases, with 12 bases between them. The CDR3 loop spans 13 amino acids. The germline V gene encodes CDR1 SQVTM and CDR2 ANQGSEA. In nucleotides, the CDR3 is TGCAGCGTTGACATAACAGGGACCAATGAGCAGTTCTTC. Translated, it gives CSVDITGTNEQFF.

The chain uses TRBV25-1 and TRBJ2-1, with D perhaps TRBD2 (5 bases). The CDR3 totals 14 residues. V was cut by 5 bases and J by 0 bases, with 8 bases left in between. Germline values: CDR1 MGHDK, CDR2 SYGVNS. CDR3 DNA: TGTGCCAGCAGTAAAGCGGACTCCTACAATGAGCAGTTCTTC. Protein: CASSKADSYNEQFF.

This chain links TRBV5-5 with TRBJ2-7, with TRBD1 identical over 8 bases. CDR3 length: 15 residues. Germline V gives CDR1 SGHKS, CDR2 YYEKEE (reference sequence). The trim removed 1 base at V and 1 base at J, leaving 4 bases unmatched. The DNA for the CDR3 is TGTGCCAGCAGCTTGTCAGGGGGCAGTTCCTACGAGCAGTACTTC. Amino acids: CASSLSGGSSYEQYF.